This T cell receptor beta chain is from a study of T cells in tumors and immune-related adverse events. Data came from immunoSEQ multiplex PCR; TCRdb stores just in-frame clones and leaves some out. The table has roughly 5,000 clones, approximately 65% seen once; the top ten hold less than 7.5%. This CDR3 is built from 16 residues. Germline assignment: CDR1 SGHNT and CDR2 YYREEE (reference sequence). V lost 0 bases to trimming and J lost 0 bases; unmatched junction nucleotides: 4. The chain carries TRBV5-4 and TRBJ2-3; 7 bases are shared with TRBD2. The sequencing here drew on gut tissue, taken from a patient treated with anti-PD-1 therapy. The clonotype was recovered from a female donor with metastatic renal cell carcinoma. The CDR3 DNA reads as TGTGCCAGCAGCTTGGGCGGGAGCCCTAGCACAGATACGCAGTATTTT. The encoded protein is CASSLGGSPSTDTQYF. Based on the CDR3 plus reference TRBV5-4 and TRBJ2-3, the full variable domain is ETGVTQSPTHLIKTRGQQVTLRCSSQSGHNTVSWYQQALGQGPQFIFQYYREEENGRGNFPPRFSGLQFPNYSSELNVNALELDDSALYLCASSLGGSPSTDTQYFGPGTRLTVL.